A selection of T cell receptor beta chains follows, all from one sample in a study of cytomegalovirus exposure and HLA in healthy donors. Sequencing used immunoSEQ multiplex PCR; TCRdb keeps in-frame clones, though not all of them. The sample holds around 180,000 clones; 79% are singletons and the top ten take 0.65% to 0.75%. Sequenced input: PBMCs. The receptors were sampled from a woman aged 40 to 50 in good health and CMV-seronegative. The conserved cysteine and the conserved F or W are not part of the CDR3 here.

v_call	cdr3_length	j_call	cdr3_aa
TRBV10-3	10	TRBJ1-1	AISDYGIEAF
TRBV2	12	TRBJ1-6	ASSVRQGYSPLH
TRBV15	14	TRBJ1-1	ATSRGQGLIGTEAF
TRBV5-1	14	TRBJ2-1	ASSPAPTSGYNEQF
TRBV4-1	12	TRBJ2-5	ASSQGMEWETQY
TRBV30	9	TRBJ2-3	ASSTGDTQY
TRBV2	12	TRBJ2-7	ASGRDRGSYEQY
TRBV30	10	TRBJ2-7	AWSVSSRGQY
TRBV6-1	12	TRBJ2-7	ASSVEDSYGEQY
TRBV19	13	TRBJ2-3	ASSPGGNLADTQY
TRBV6-5	11	TRBJ2-6	ASRITGANVLT
TRBV6-6	13	TRBJ2-5	ATKLEAGAQETQY
TRBV5-4	12	TRBJ1-6	ASTRRGEGSPLH
TRBV7-2	11	TRBJ2-7	ASSYDRGQGEY
TRBV11-2	11	TRBJ2-7	ASSFGQRNEQY
TRBV6-5	12	TRBJ2-1	ASSYPGGSNERF
TRBV19	13	TRBJ2-5	ASSITPGAQETQY
TRBV5-1	14	TRBJ2-5	ASSFAGLGNQETQY
TRBV10-1	13	TRBJ2-2	ASSFRVPGTGELF
TRBV6-1	16	TRBJ1-1	ASSEARTGGARNTEAF